This TCR beta chain was recovered during a study of blood T cell repertoires in COVID-19. Study-level information: Spain, Italy and the United States supplied samples that represented acute and convalescent COVID-19. T cells, B-cell-depleted T cells, or PBMCs provided the cDNA or gDNA that served as material.

Germline CDR1 SGHAT, CDR2 FQNNGV. The CDR3 loop spans 16 amino acids. The V and J ends lost 2 bases and 7 bases respectively, with 17 bases between them. Generated by immunoSEQ multiplex PCR, the TCRdb table keeps only in-frame clones and is missing some. Among some 170,000 clones listed, 87% were seen once. The study recruited people aged 18 to 89 years across approximately 25 US areas. Assignment of participants to cohorts was predicated upon participant-reported clinical history. This clonotype originated in a human donor with acute COVID-19. The donor label of this sample is uncertain. This chain connects TRBV11-2 to TRBJ2-2; maybe TRBD2 (6 bases). Sequenced: PBMCs or T cells enriched from blood (not recorded which). CDR3 nucleotide sequence: TGTGCCAGCAGCTTATCGGGTAGAGGAGGGATCGGGGAGCTGTTTTTT. Translated: CASSLSGRGGIGELFF.